The T cell receptor (beta chain) described here comes from a study of STAT5B mutations in CD4+ large granular lymphocyte leukemia (dated by TCRdb to about 2022). For the study in its entirety: Among healthy controls, the CDR3 'QG' motif was associated with a particular HLA allele. The study compared the TCRbeta repertoires of patients with CD4+ T-cell large granular lymphocyte leukemia against those of healthy blood donors. Flow cytometry on FACSCanto II or FACSVerse confirmed that purified fractions exceeded 95% purity among lymphocytes. On the study overall, not on this receptor specifically: Compared with healthy CD4+ repertoires, CD4-sorted patient repertoires appeared more clonal, and this difference remained even after the putative leukemic clones were removed. TRBV06-family usage was enriched among the top patient clones (8/27) compared with healthy controls (2/35). Main leukemic clonotypes were private to each patient, although roughly 25% appeared at low frequency in other patients' non-leukemic repertoires. The data were not HLA-matched, and the higher clonality in CD4+ T-LGLL than in CD8+ T-LGLL could be due to the relatively small sample size.

As for this clone: It lacks a known antigen. Within one base of it there is no much larger clone, and no base qualities were kept.

The healthy controls were around 40 blood donors, and the buffy coats of these donors were supplied by the Finnish Red Cross blood service. All TCR-sequenced material derived from peripheral blood: patient blood samples and healthy donor buffy coats. Peripheral blood mononuclear cells were isolated by Ficoll-Hypaque gradient centrifugation. CD4+ cells were magnetically purified from the buffy coats of healthy controls. Genomic DNA was extracted with the Gentra Puregene Cell and Tissue kit and quantified on a Qubit 2.0 fluorometer. The immunoSEQ assay at survey resolution was used to sequence TCRbeta rearrangements from genomic DNA. Concerning the study's data processing: In the TCR sequencing data, the lowest productive clonotype frequency that could be detected was 2.59 x 10-5. Analyses included only productive TCRbeta rearrangements, meaning complete and in-frame sequences. The clonality of each sample was calculated as Simpson clonality in the immunoSEQ Analyzer version 3.0. Based on frequency, clones were grouped as very rare, small, medium, large (1-20%) or hyperexpanded (>20%). Generation probabilities were estimated with OLGA 1.2.3, V-gene circos plots were made with VDJtools, specificities were searched in VDJdb, and CDR3 motifs were identified with GLIPH. Drawn from immuneACCESS, this table holds only the in-frame rearrangements with V and J called that TCRdb kept. Clones are partly lost; checked studies trace under half to an unresolved V gene and leave the rest unexplained. For V, J and clone size, that table is used; D and trimming come from the DNA. In all, the sample holds fewer than 45,000 clones, and around 84% of those were seen once. The top ten constitute approximately 0.3% of the sample.

CDR1 and CDR2, looked up from the germline V gene (reference sequence), are SGHNT and YYREEE. V gives up 0 bases and J gives up 2 bases, and the segment between their germline ends measures 14 bases. Inclusive of the bounding cysteine and phenylalanine, the CDR3 is 16 residues long. Kept here is only the CDR3 DNA, which spans 48 bases and is read in frame from base 1. The receptor chain draws on TRBV5-4 and TRBJ2-5; TRBD2 is possibly the D segment (5 matching bases). The sample comprised CD4+ T cells from blood buffy coats. The sequence was collected from a human donor in good health. The CDR3 reads CASSLGLQLTQETQYF. In nucleotides, the sequence is TGTGCCAGCAGCTTGGGACTACAGCTTACTCAAGAGACCCAGTACTTC.